This section outlines one TCR beta chain sequence together with its context. Antigen: not known. The CDR3 sequence is 15 residues long. V was trimmed by 5 bases and J by 8 bases, leaving 21 bases between them. Germline CDR1 and CDR2: SGHVS and FNYEAQ. Repertoires were generated with immunoSEQ multiplex PCR, while TCRdb's copy carries only in-frame clones and drops some. Among tens of thousands of clones listed, roughly 90% were seen once. The sample comes from a study of T cell responses to AZD1222 COVID-19 vaccine. Findings of the study overall: Rises in breadth and depth of Spike-specific TCRs came after two AZD1222 doses. Across spike, vaccine-associated CD4 TCRs were found, dominant at 160-218 and 743-854.

The sequence derives from an adult who received the AZD1222 COVID-19 vaccine. The starting material was peripheral blood, obtained 28 days after the second AZD1222 dose. This sequence joins TRBV7-6 and TRBJ1-2; D is possibly TRBD1 (5 bases). The CDR3 spells CASSPRDQEPGGYTF. CDR3 nucleotide sequence: TGTGCCAGCAGCCCCCGGGACCAAGAGCCCGGAGGCTACACCTTC.